The sequence of this T cell receptor beta chain was determined in a study of cytomegalovirus exposure and HLA in healthy donors. Germline V gene sequence: CDR1 MDHEN, CDR2 SYDVKM. Trimming removed 10 bases from V and 5 bases from J; junction bases left unmatched: 12. The CDR3 totals 14 residues. Profiling relied on immunoSEQ multiplex PCR, and the TCRdb table lists in-frame clones only, not all of them. In the table there are 150,000 to 250,000 clones, more than 65% of which are singletons. The source of this sequence is a woman under 40 in good health and CMV-seropositive. The gene calls are TRBV28 and TRBJ2-7; TRBD1 matches at 9 bases. Sequencing was performed on PBMCs. This CDR3 is CATGKGQGNHEQYF. In DNA form, the CDR3 reads TGTGCCACCGGGAAGGGACAGGGTAACCACGAGCAGTACTTC.